This T cell receptor beta chain was documented in a study of blood T cells in healthy people across ages. Then a second PCR, running roughly 7 to 12 cycles, was carried out with a sample-barcoded 5' primer and a J-beta primer mix. From the 5' RACE reads, TCRdb called clonotypes with MiXCR, one entry per CDR3 protein. In the table there are 1.4 million or so distinct CDR3 sequences, roughly 43% of which are singletons. The CDR3 spans 15 residues. Trimming cost V 4 bases and J 2 bases, with 16 bases left between them. Germline CDR1 and CDR2: SGHRS and YFSETQ. The source of this sequence is a young woman in good health. The sequenced material came from blood. The chain couples TRBV5-1 to TRBJ2-7; D is perhaps TRBD1 (5 bases). CDR3 sequence: CASSKGAGKAYEQYF. In nucleotides, the CDR3 is TGCGCCAGCAGCAAAGGAGCAGGGAAGGCCTACGAGCAGTACTTC.